A single sample gave rise to the 11 T cell receptor beta chains below, sequenced in a study of cytomegalovirus exposure and HLA in healthy donors. PCR was performed using 60 Vbeta and 13 Jbeta primers. The assay was immunoSEQ multiplex PCR, and TCRdb's table has in-frame clones only and misses some. This table has about 130,000 clones, approximately 80% appearing once. Sample: PBMCs. Receptor source: a man aged 25-45 years in good health and CMV-seronegative.

The chain couples TRBV28 to TRBJ1-1; 7 positions agree with TRBD1. The ends lost 7 bases at V and 6 bases at J; junction bases unmatched: 11. Germline lookup yields CDR1 MDHEN and CDR2 SYDVKM. This CDR3 region has 14 residues. The CDR3 sequence: CASTLTQGNAEAFF. As DNA, the CDR3 is TGTGCCAGCACCCTCACACAGGGGAATGCTGAAGCTTTCTTT.

This clone was seen a few times. This chain links TRBV11-2 with TRBJ2-1, with D possibly TRBD1 on 6 matching bases. This CDR3 region has 16 residues. Germline V gene lookup returns CDR1 SGHAT and CDR2 FQNNGV. The germline V and J ends were trimmed by 3 bases and 3 bases, with 15 bases remaining between them. The CDR3 DNA follows: TGTGCCAGCAGCTTTCTCGAGACAGGAATCTACAATGAGCAGTTCTTC. The encoded protein is CASSFLETGIYNEQFF. The whole variable domain, remainder taken from reference TRBV11-2 and TRBJ2-1, is EAGVAQSPRYKIIEKRQSVAFWCNPISGHATLYWYQQILGQGPKLLIQFQNNGVVDDSQLPKDRFSAERLKGVDSTLKIQPAKLEDSAVYLCASSFLETGIYNEQFFGPGTRLTVL.

This clone was seen a single time. This chain links TRBV19 with TRBJ2-3; D remains unclear. Germline-derived CDR1 and CDR2 are LNHDA and SQIVND (reference sequence). Between the trimmed V and J ends, which lost 9 bases and 2 bases, there was a span of 9 bases. CDR3 length: 12 residues. The DNA for the CDR3 is TGTGCCAGCGGCGGTTACACAGATACGCAGTATTTT. Amino acid sequence: CASGGYTDTQYF. The complete variable domain, with remaining parts taken from reference TRBV19 and TRBJ2-3, reads DGGITQSPKYLFRKEGQNVTLSCEQNLNHDAMYWYRQDPGQGLRLIYYSQIVNDFQKGDIAEGYSVSREKKESFPLTVTSAQKNPTAFYLCASGGYTDTQYFGPGTRLTVL.

CDR3 DNA sequence: TGTGCCAGCAGTTTACGGGGTACAGATACGCAGTATTTT. Encoded protein: CASSLRGTDTQYF. V usage is TRBV27 and J usage is TRBJ2-3; the D gene is possibly TRBD2 (5 bases). Germline CDR1 and CDR2: MNHEY and SMNVEV (reference sequence). The CDR3 runs 13 residues. V lost 2 bases to trimming and J lost 3 bases, with 6 bases between them.

The chain has TRBV27 and TRBJ2-5; 9 nucleotides line up with TRBD2. The DNA end favors TRBJ2-7, so the J call may be wrong. This CDR3 is built from 14 residues. The germline CDR1 and CDR2 sequences are MNHEY and SMNVEV (reference sequence). CDR3 region: CASSLSGSHYEQYF. The CDR3 nucleotides are TGTGCCAGCAGTCTTAGCGGGAGTCACTACGAGCAGTACTTC.

The J gene is TRBJ2-7, the V gene TRBV7-8; D remains unclear. CDR3 length equals 15 residues. Germline CDR1 and CDR2: SGHVS and FQNEAQ. The ends were cut back, 2 bases at V and 3 bases at J, with 14 bases in the middle. CDR3 nucleotide sequence: TGTGCCAGCAGCTTAATGGCCGGGTTTAACTACGAGCAGTACTTC. This translates into CASSLMAGFNYEQYF.

The genes are TRBV21-1 and TRBJ2-7; TRBD1 was called by the table and not checked on the DNA. TRBV21-1 counts as a pseudogene. This CDR3 is built from 15 residues. In DNA, the CDR3 is TGTGCCAGCAGCAACCCGGGACAAATCTCCTACGAGCAGTACTTC. It is translated as CASSNPGQISYEQYF.

This clone was observed a few times. The rearrangement joins TRBV7-9 to TRBJ1-2, with D possibly being TRBD1 (5 bases). The germline gives CDR1 SEHNR, CDR2 FQNEAQ (reference sequence). V was shortened by 1 base and J by 6 bases, with 15 bases between the two germline ends. This CDR3 contains 15 residues. CDR3 protein: CASSLGAGIVDGYTF. The CDR3 bases are TGTGCCAGCAGCTTAGGTGCAGGGATTGTTGATGGCTACACCTTC.

The rearrangement links TRBV29-1 to TRBJ2-1; 9 nucleotides match TRBD2. CDR1 is SQVTM and CDR2 is ANQGSEA in the germline V gene. V dropped 7 bases and J dropped 4; count of bases not matched to a gene: 5. This CDR3 spans 13 amino acids. Here the CDR3 reads CSASAGGYNEQFF. CDR3 coding DNA: TGCAGCGCCTCGGCGGGAGGGTACAATGAGCAGTTCTTC.

V is TRBV5-6 and J is TRBJ1-2; no firm D call. V was pared by 6 bases and J by 4 bases, with 10 bases between. The length of the CDR3 is 12 residues. Germline CDR1 and CDR2: SGHDT and YYEEEE. The CDR3: CASNRDGYGYTF. CDR3 nucleotides: TGTGCCAGCAACCGGGATGGCTATGGCTACACCTTC.

The chain employs TRBV4-1 and TRBJ1-3, with D perhaps TRBD1 (5 bases). Germline-derived CDR1 and CDR2 are MGHRA and YSYEKL. CDR3 size: 17 residues. V lost 1 base and J lost 4, with 17 bases in between. CDR3 nucleotide sequence: TGCGCCAGCAGCCAAGGTCCCCAGGGAGGAGGAGGAAACACCATATATTTT. Translated, it gives CASSQGPQGGGGNTIYF.